This TCR beta chain was identified in a study of T cells in Graves' hyperthyroidism and ophthalmopathy. Study-level background: Peripheral blood was secured at the point of initial diagnosis, before any treatment.

In its sample, this clonotype was seen a few times. Based on clinical symptoms, serum thyroxine and TRAb, thyroid ultrasound and orbital computed tomography, diagnoses were reached. Cells are PBMCs isolated from 10 ml of fresh blood. It was RNA transcripts that yielded the amplified TCR beta CDR3 regions. The primer set for the first-round RT-PCR of the TCR CDR3 was HTBI. TCRdb called the multiplex PCR reads again in MiXCR, with one record for every CDR3 protein. The table records about half a million distinct CDR3 sequences, roughly 25% of them present only once. This CDR3 region has 15 residues. V was clipped by 7 bases and J by 7 bases; unmatched bases: 10.

The sequencing sample was made of blood. This chain joins TRBV6-7 and TRBJ2-2; 9 nucleotides agree with TRBD1. Being an ORF, TRBV6-7 has a function that is uncertain. This TCR was recovered from a woman aged 25-40 years with Graves' ophthalmopathy. The CDR3 nucleotides read TGTGCCAGCACCCGGACAGGGGTCGACAGCGGGGAGCTGTTTTTT. It is translated as CASTRTGVDSGELFF.